These 27 T cell receptor beta chains originate from one sample sequenced in a study of a mutant IDH1 vaccine in newly diagnosed glioma. These receptors have no identified antigens. Stated time point: week 47, end of study. The vaccine gave 300 ug of a 20-mer mutant IDH1 peptide subcutaneously per dose. The assay was immunoSEQ multiplex PCR, and TCRdb's table has in-frame clones only and misses some. The table has fewer than 55,000 clones, around 60% seen once. The sequenced sample was peripheral blood mononuclear cells (PBMCs), obtained from a glioma patient whose treatment included an IDH1 peptide vaccine. The source is a man in his forties or fifties with glioma. Some clones in this sample may be carry-over from other donors' samples.

The chain is built from TRBV5-6 and TRBJ1-1, with 7 nucleotides matching TRBD1. The CDR3 has 16 residues. Germline values: CDR1 SGHDT, CDR2 YYEEEE. V trimming: 0 bases; J trimming: 0 bases; junction bases outside the gene matches: 5. CDR3 coding DNA: TGTGCCAGCAGCTTGGGCCGGACAGGCATGAACACTGAAGCTTTCTTT. Translated: CASSLGRTGMNTEAFF.

V usage is TRBV6-5 and J usage is TRBJ1-4, with 7 bases identical to TRBD1. With 6 bases clipped from V and 5 bases from J, the junction kept 6 bases outside the gene matches. CDR1 is MNHEY and CDR2 is SVGAGI in the germline V gene. This CDR3 is 14 amino acids long. The CDR3 is CASRTGSPNEKLFF. The CDR3 nucleotides read TGTGCCAGCAGGACAGGGTCCCCAAATGAAAAACTGTTTTTT.

The chain combines TRBV10-2 with TRBJ1-2, with D tentatively TRBD1 (6 bases). Looked up from germline, CDR1 is WSHSY and CDR2 is SAAADI. Trimming pared 8 bases from V and 3 bases from J, leaving 16 bases between. This CDR3 spans 14 amino acids. The DNA of the CDR3 is TGCGCCAGCGGAAGGGGGGGTATTGACTATGGCTACACCTTC. Translation gives CASGRGGIDYGYTF.

This clone was detected a few times. This chain uses TRBV7-9 with TRBJ1-4; tentatively, D is TRBD1 (5 bases). V lost 2 bases, J lost 4 bases, and 11 bases lay in between. There are 15 residues in the CDR3. Germline CDR1 is SEHNR and CDR2 is FQNEAQ (reference sequence). The CDR3 reads CASSLQGGNNEKLFF. DNA of the CDR3: TGTGCCAGCAGCTTACAGGGTGGGAATAATGAAAAACTGTTTTTT.

This chain joins TRBV2 and TRBJ2-7; 9 bases fit TRBD1. This CDR3 has 17 amino acids. Germline V gene sequence: CDR1 SNHLY, CDR2 FYNNEI. J lost 1 base, V lost 9 bases, and 16 bases had no gene match. Here the CDR3 DNA reads TGTGCCAGTCCGCCCCCGGACAGGGGAGTTGGTTCCTACGAGCAGTACTTC. It encodes CASPPPDRGVGSYEQYF.

The V and J genes are TRBV29-1 and TRBJ1-1; 7 bases fit TRBD1. The CDR3 runs 13 residues. V was clipped by 4 bases and J by 4 bases; unmatched bases: 6. Germline-derived CDR1 and CDR2 are SQVTM and ANQGSEA. CDR3 DNA sequence: TGCAGCGTTGTCACGACAGGGTCCACTGAAGCTTTCTTT. Its translation: CSVVTTGSTEAFF.

The chain couples TRBV5-4 to TRBJ1-2, with D unclear. Per germline, CDR1 SGHNT and CDR2 YYREEE (reference sequence). CDR3 length: 14 amino acids. Trimming shortened V by 2 bases and J by 0 bases, and 8 bases separated the two germline ends. Here the CDR3 DNA reads TGTGCCAGCAGCTTTCAAGGAGCTAACTATGGCTACACCTTC. Translation: CASSFQGANYGYTF.

V gene TRBV9 combines with J gene TRBJ1-3; D may be TRBD1 (6 bases). With 4 bases removed from V and 11 bases from J, the gap between germline ends came to 16 bases. The CDR3 has 13 residues. Germline V gives CDR1 SGDLS, CDR2 YYNGEE. For the CDR3, the DNA is TGTGCCAGCAGCCCCCGACAGGCAGTACCCATATATTTT. This gives the protein CASSPRQAVPIYF.

The V gene is TRBV6-1, the J gene TRBJ1-1; a possible D gene is TRBD1 (6 bases). CDR1 MNHNS and CDR2 SASEGT come from the germline V gene. The CDR3 runs to 14 residues. Trimming left V 6 bases short and J 3 bases short, with 14 bases between. CDR3 in amino acids: CASRETNRDTEAFF. In DNA, the CDR3 is TGTGCCAGCAGGGAAACTAACAGGGACACTGAAGCTTTCTTT.

J is TRBJ1-2 and V is TRBV2; TRBD1 aligns across 10 bases. V shed 4 bases and J 4 bases; nucleotides not matched to a gene: 3. The CDR3 is 14 residues long. CDR1 and CDR2 from the germline V gene are SNHLY and FYNNEI. Here the CDR3 reads CASSGGDRGYGYTF. CDR3 bases: TGTGCCAGCAGTGGGGGGGACAGGGGCTATGGCTACACCTTC.

J is TRBJ1-5 and V is TRBV11-2; D gene ambiguous. The CDR3 loop spans 13 amino acids. V was pared by 5 bases and J by 0 bases, with 5 bases between. The germline CDR1 and CDR2 sequences are SGHAT and FQNNGV. The CDR3 nucleotides read TGTGCCAGCAGCCAAAATAGCAATCAGCCCCAGCATTTT. Translated, it gives CASSQNSNQPQHF.

The rearrangement uses TRBV5-4 and TRBJ2-5; D is unclear. The CDR3 has 13 residues. V was trimmed by 0 bases and J by 3 bases, leaving 6 bases between them. Germline V gene sequence: CDR1 SGHNT, CDR2 YYREEE (reference sequence). The CDR3 sequence is CASSLDRKETQYF. DNA of the CDR3: TGTGCCAGCAGCTTGGACAGAAAAGAGACCCAGTACTTC.

As for this clone: Likely a read error: the CDR3 ends without its conserved phenylalanine or tryptophan. The V and J genes are TRBV5-6 and TRBJ1-5; TRBD1 matches at 9 bases. J gave up 3 bases and V 4 bases, and 5 bases lay outside the gene matches. This CDR3 region has 15 residues. CDR1 SGHDT and CDR2 YYEEEE come from the germline V gene. The CDR3 nucleotides read TGTGCCAGCAGCCGTACAGGGGGCGACAATCAGCCCCAGCATCTT. Translated: CASSRTGGDNQPQHL.

The gene calls are TRBV18 and TRBJ1-5; no reliable D call. The CDR3 covers 13 residues. Deletions cut 0 bases from V and 7 bases from J, with 7 bases between. The V gene's germline CDR1 is KGHSH and CDR2 LQKENI. The CDR3 nucleotides read TGTGCCAGCTCACCACCAAGTGGGCAGCCCCAGCATTTT. Encoded protein: CASSPPSGQPQHF. Looking up the rest from reference TRBV18 and TRBJ1-5 gives the full variable domain: NAGVMQNPRHLVRRRGQEARLRCSPMKGHSHVYWYRQLPEEGLKFMVYLQKENIIDESGMPKERFSAEFPKEGPSILRIQQVVRGDSAAYFCASSPPSGQPQHFGDGTRLSIL.

This chain joins TRBV27 and TRBJ2-7, with no clear D. CDR3 length: 15 residues. CDR1 is MNHEY, CDR2 SMNVEV, per germline (reference sequence). V was cut by 2 bases and J by 5 bases, with 16 bases left in between. CDR3 amino acids: CASSLVKGSANEQYF. CDR3 DNA sequence: TGTGCCAGCAGTTTAGTCAAGGGCAGCGCGAACGAGCAGTACTTC.

This chain joins TRBV7-2 and TRBJ1-1, with D hard to call. V lost 5 bases, J lost 1 base, and 14 bases lay in between. CDR3 length: 15 residues. Per the germline V gene, CDR1 is SGHTA and CDR2 is FQGNSA. The CDR3 DNA is TGTGCCAGCAGCGCTCGGGGTGCTCCGAACACTGAAGCTTTCTTT. Its translation: CASSARGAPNTEAFF.

This clone was seen once. The chain joins TRBV7-2 to TRBJ2-3; TRBD1 aligns across 9 bases. Germline V gene lookup returns CDR1 SGHTA and CDR2 FQGNSA. V shed 5 bases, J shed 3 bases, and the junction held 6 bases outside the gene matches. This CDR3 is 15 amino acids long. This CDR3 reads CASSARDRVTDTQYF. CDR3 nucleotides: TGTGCCAGCAGCGCCCGGGACAGGGTAACAGATACGCAGTATTTT.

The chain joins TRBV2 to TRBJ1-1; no firm D call. The V end lost 2 bases, the J end lost 6 bases, and 10 bases lay between the germline ends. Germline lookup yields CDR1 SNHLY and CDR2 FYNNEI. This CDR3 spans 13 amino acids. The chain's CDR3 is CASSEFGDAEAFF. The DNA of the CDR3 is TGTGCCAGCAGTGAATTTGGAGATGCTGAAGCTTTCTTT.

The genes are TRBV27 and TRBJ2-5; D is ambiguous. The germline V gene encodes CDR1 MNHEY and CDR2 SMNVEV (reference sequence). Deletions cut 5 bases from V and 5 bases from J, with 12 bases between. The CDR3 runs to 13 residues. CDR3 in DNA: TGTGCCAGCAGTAGGCGTCAGTGGGAGACCCAGTACTTC. This sequence encodes CASSRRQWETQYF.

V gene TRBV18 combines with J gene TRBJ1-5, with 7 nucleotides matching TRBD1. V shed 4 bases, J shed 6 bases, and the junction held 9 bases outside the gene matches. Looked up from germline, CDR1 is KGHSH and CDR2 is LQKENI. CDR3 length: 15 residues. DNA of the CDR3: TGTGCCAGCTCACTATTCGACAGGGAGGGTCAGCCCCAGCATTTT. This gives the protein CASSLFDREGQPQHF.

This clone was observed a handful of times. The genes are TRBV7-9 and TRBJ1-6; 8 bases line up with TRBD1. Unmatched junction bases numbered 8, after V lost 0 bases and J lost 10 bases. CDR3 length equals 16 residues. Germline loops: CDR1 SEHNR, CDR2 FQNEAQ (reference sequence). The CDR3 region has the DNA TGTGCCAGCAGCTTAGCGGCAGGACAGGGCGAGTCACCCCTCCACTTT. This codes for CASSLAAGQGESPLHF.

The chain couples TRBV6-6 to TRBJ2-2; unclear D gene. The ends were cut back, 2 bases at V and 3 bases at J, with 10 bases in the middle. The CDR3 totals 15 residues. Germline loops: CDR1 MNHNY, CDR2 SVGAGI (reference sequence). This CDR3 reads CASSYKIPHTGELFF. The CDR3, as DNA: TGTGCCAGCAGTTACAAGATTCCGCACACCGGGGAGCTGTTTTTT.

The chain joins TRBV30 to TRBJ2-2; D not certain. The CDR3 loop spans 13 amino acids. V was trimmed by 3 bases and J by 2 bases, leaving 7 bases between them. CDR1 GTSNPN and CDR2 SVGIG come from the germline V gene (reference sequence). The CDR3 protein is CAWSFRNTGELFF. CDR3 bases: TGTGCCTGGAGCTTTCGCAACACCGGGGAGCTGTTTTTT.

This clone was seen a few times. The limits of the CDR3 on the DNA are not certain, so only TCRdb's listed CDR3 is given. The J gene is TRBJ1-2, the V gene TRBV7-9; TRBD1, the table's D call, lacks a check against the DNA. The germline V gene has CDR1 SEHNR and CDR2 FQNEAQ (reference sequence). The CDR3 is 16 residues long, ends included. The CDR3 here is CASSILVGTTNYGYTF.

This chain joins TRBV5-1 and TRBJ2-7; D is unresolved. Trimming stripped 7 bases from V and 7 bases from J, with 15 bases between. The CDR3 loop spans 12 amino acids. The V gene's germline CDR1 is SGHRS and CDR2 YFSETQ. The CDR3 DNA reads as TGCGCCAGCGGCACGACCCCCGGGGAGCAGTACTTC. Translated: CASGTTPGEQYF.

This sequence joins TRBV5-8 and TRBJ2-3, with D maybe TRBD2 (5 bases). The germline V and J ends were trimmed by 5 bases and 4 bases, with 17 bases remaining between them. Germline loops: CDR1 SGHTS, CDR2 YDEGEE. This CDR3 spans 15 amino acids. The CDR3 DNA reads as TGTGCCAGCAGTCGATCACTAGTAATGGCAGATACGCAGTATTTT. This translates into CASSRSLVMADTQYF.

The J gene is TRBJ1-6, the V gene TRBV9; D possibly corresponds to TRBD1 (6 bases). The V gene's germline CDR1 is SGDLS and CDR2 YYNGEE. Trimming stripped 5 bases from V and 14 bases from J, with 17 bases between. The CDR3 has 13 amino acids. CDR3 residues: CASSTGLTGALHF. CDR3 coding DNA: TGTGCCAGCAGTACAGGGCTGACGGGGGCCCTCCACTTT.